Following are 8 T cell receptor beta chains from one sample sequenced in a study of blood T cell repertoires in COVID-19. Clones were sequenced by immunoSEQ multiplex PCR, and TCRdb holds only the in-frame ones, with some missing. The profile covers roughly 250,000 clones, with about 80% appearing a single time and roughly a tenth taken by the ten largest. The material sequenced was peripheral blood. Receptors originate from a woman older than 75 with acute or convalescent COVID-19.

The chain carries TRBV19 and TRBJ1-2, with D unclear. This CDR3 spans 13 amino acids. V lost 1 base to trimming and J lost 6 bases, with 9 bases between them. Germline V lookup: CDR1 LNHDA, CDR2 SQIVND (reference sequence). This CDR3 reads CASSIGGGNGYTF. The DNA of the CDR3 is TGTGCCAGTAGTATAGGAGGAGGGAATGGCTACACCTTC.

The chain joins TRBV3-1 (or the pseudogene TRBV3-2) to TRBJ2-7; 10 bases are shared with TRBD1. The V gene end was trimmed by 0 bases and the J gene end by 3 bases; junction bases not matched to a gene: 5. The germline gives CDR1 LGHDT, CDR2 YNNKEL (reference sequence). CDR3 length: 16 residues. The CDR3 protein is CASSQDWGDRGYEQYF. In nucleotides, the CDR3 is TGTGCCAGCAGCCAAGATTGGGGGGACAGGGGCTACGAGCAGTACTTC.

The gene calls are TRBV18 and TRBJ2-5; no clear D gene. Germline V CDR1 and CDR2: KGHSH, LQKENI. Trimming cost V 3 bases and J 4 bases, with 12 bases left between them. The CDR3 sequence is 14 residues long. The CDR3 bases are TGTGCCAGCTCACCCCCGCCGTTGAGAGAGACCCAGTACTTC. The encoded protein is CASSPPPLRETQYF.

V usage is TRBV29-1 and J usage is TRBJ2-1; 7 nucleotides agree with TRBD2. Germline CDR1 SQVTM, CDR2 ANQGSEA. V was pared by 5 bases and J by 9 bases, with 13 bases of the junction left unmatched. CDR3 length: 14 amino acids. The CDR3 DNA reads as TGCAGCGTTCGTTTGCGACTAGCATCGAGTGAGCAGTTCTTC. It translates to CSVRLRLASSEQFF.

The V gene is TRBV28, the J gene TRBJ1-3; D perhaps matches TRBD1 (6 bases). Germline V CDR1 and CDR2: MDHEN, SYDVKM. The germline V and J ends were trimmed by 2 bases and 4 bases, with 6 bases remaining between them. This CDR3 contains 13 residues. Here the CDR3 reads CASSLTGGNTIYF. The CDR3 region has the DNA TGTGCCAGCAGTTTAACAGGGGGAAACACCATATATTTT. The whole variable domain, filled in from reference TRBV28 and TRBJ1-3, reads DVKVTQSSRYLVKRTGEKVFLECVQDMDHENMFWYRQDPGLGLRLIYFSYDVKMKEKGDIPEGYSVSREKKERFSLILESASTNQTSMYLCASSLTGGNTIYFGEGSWLTVV.

The chain is built from TRBV3-1 (or the pseudogene TRBV3-2) and TRBJ2-5; D not resolved. Germline CDR1 reads LGHDT; CDR2 reads YNNKEL (reference sequence). There are 14 residues in the CDR3. With 3 bases removed from V and 5 bases from J, the gap between germline ends came to 13 bases. The CDR3: CASSHARMVETQYF. CDR3 nucleotides: TGTGCCAGCAGCCACGCTAGGATGGTGGAGACCCAGTACTTC.

The chain has TRBV28 and TRBJ1-4, with a weak D call TRBD1 (5 bases). The CDR3 covers 16 residues. Looked up from germline, CDR1 is MDHEN and CDR2 is SYDVKM. V lost 5 bases to trimming and J lost 0 bases, with 13 bases between them. CDR3 amino acids: CASSTQTDATNEKLFF. Here the CDR3 DNA reads TGTGCCAGCAGTACCCAGACAGATGCAACTAATGAAAAACTGTTTTTT.

This rearrangement joins TRBV5-1 to TRBJ2-7; 8 nucleotides line up with TRBD2. The germline gives CDR1 SGHRS, CDR2 YFSETQ. The CDR3 covers 13 residues. The J segment lost 3 bases and the V segment lost 7 bases, leaving 6 bases of the junction unmatched. CDR3 sequence: CASGRAGDYEQYF. The CDR3 bases are TGCGCCAGCGGCCGAGCGGGGGACTACGAGCAGTACTTC.